This TCR beta chain is drawn from a study of shared clonotypes between healthy human individuals (dated by TCRdb to about 2020). Study-wide context: The cohort comprised a couple of women and a few men aged 18 to 49 years. For each donor, CD4 naive and CD4 memory were each run on three plates, CD8 naive on two plates, and CD8 memory on one plate. Between about 0.85 and 8.9 billion PBMCs per donor were obtained by leukapheresis. The study deeply sequenced blood TCR repertoires of five healthy adults to estimate repertoire size and the extent of clonotype sharing between individuals. Libraries were prepared and TCR repertoires were sequenced by different laboratories using diverse techniques, in order to increase sequencing depth and limit assay-specific biases. The paper's findings and limits, for the study overall: Sampling was limited to blood, and TCR repertoires in tissue likely differ from TCR repertoires in blood. Pairwise subsampling led to the expectation that sequencing depth would affect the degree of clonotype sharing among donors. Because the study included a small number of donors, the genetic and exposure-history diversity represented was limited. Clonotypes shared by all four sorted-subset donors showed higher generation probabilities than non-shared clonotypes. Even with the large sequencing depth, rarefaction of the sorted-subset datasets indicated that sequencing was incomplete. Naive subsets generally had larger estimated clonotype richness than memory subsets did. Across four donors, about 5% of naive CD4, 3% to 3.5% of naive CD8, about 2.3% of memory CD4, and approximately 0.4% of memory CD8 clonotypes were shared.

Healthy HIV-negative adults with no recently reported acute infections or vaccinations were included as donors. Every donor was a Caucasian adult living in Nashville, Tennessee, USA. CD4+ T cells were enriched by magnetic negative selection, after which naive cells were positively selected on CD45RA and the negative fraction was taken as the memory subset. After blood collection by leukapheresis, PBMCs were isolated using Ficoll-Histopaque density gradient centrifugation and then cryopreserved in the vapor phase of liquid nitrogen. Analytical flow cytometry was used to check the purity and quantity of each magnetically sorted T cell population. Genomic DNA was isolated from each sorted fraction and quantified by UV absorbance on a Nanodrop 2000c. The CDR3 numbers 14 residues from cysteine through phenylalanine. Only CDR3 DNA remains: 42 bases, in frame from the first base. For CDR1 and CDR2, the germline V gene lists SGHTA and FQGNSA. V lost 7 bases and J lost 2 bases, and the count of bases not matched to a germline gene is 3.

Comments on this clone: Its antigen is not yet known. Nothing much larger sits one base from this clone, and base qualities are not available.

TCR CDR3 regions were amplified from genomic DNA by multiplex PCR using the deep immunoSEQ assay. Extracted genomic DNA from each cell subset was distributed evenly across all wells of several immunoSEQ 96-well plates, and each plate was treated as a replicate. For sorted subsets, each replicate PCR was loaded with 200 ng genomic DNA, equivalent to 30,000 or so T cell genomes. Purified libraries were quantified with a Qubit 3.0 fluorometer, sized on a Bioanalyzer 2100, and re-quantified with the KAPA Library Quantification kit. Every immunoSEQ 96-well plate was sequenced on a separate single-read 150-cycle Illumina NextSeq 550 flow cell. In the source study's methods: Because only junctional sequences without quality scores were contained in the immunoSEQ output, filtering matching that applied to full-length reads could not be performed. Sequences were annotated with PyIR, a Python wrapper for IgBLAST v1.9, using IMGT germline references to assign V/J genes and CDR3. Reads were filtered out if the reads had weak V/J assignments (E-value above 1e-6), no CDR3, stop codons, out-of-frame junctions, or ambiguous translated residues. A V3J clonotype was defined by an identical inferred V gene, J gene, and CDR3 amino acid sequence. The percentage overlap between two repertoires was calculated by dividing the number of shared unique clonotypes by the size of the smaller repertoire. Repertoire richness was assessed with RTK rarefaction, the Chao1 estimator, and Recon v2.1 estimates of unobserved clonotypes. For all TCRbeta clonotypes obtained by the gDNA method from a few donors, generation probabilities were computed with OLGA. TCRdb carries this immuneACCESS record with in-frame sequences only. Its versions omit some clonotypes, under half of them owing to an unresolved V gene in the studies checked, with the rest unexplained. V and J calls plus clone size are reproduced from that table; the DNA served to infer D and trimming. The sample table lists roughly 1,500,000 clones, 95% to 99% of them with a count of one. 0.4% to 0.55% of the sample rests with the top ten.

This chain joins TRBV7-2 to TRBJ2-1, with 9 junctional bases fitting TRBD2. The TCR comes from a man aged 25 to 45 in good health. Sequencing was performed on naive CD4+ T cells sorted from blood. This sample's cell subset or site label indicates: CD45RA+ positively selected. The CDR3 is CASKGGRAYNEQFF. The DNA sequence is as follows: TGTGCCAGCAAGGGCGGGAGGGCCTACAATGAGCAGTTCTTC. The entire variable domain, with the stretches around the CDR3 drawn from the reference TRBV7-2 and TRBJ2-1 proteins, is GAGVSQSPSNKVTEKGKDVELRCDPISGHTALYWYRQSLGQGLEFLIYFQGNSAPDKSGLPSDRFSAERTGGSVSTLTIQRTQQEDSAVYLCASKGGRAYNEQFFGPGTRLTVL.